The following is a T cell receptor beta chain sequence with its context. Ten or more counts support this clonotype. Its binding antigen is unknown. Base qualities are not provided; no much larger clone lies one nucleotide away. Every donor in the study was a healthy Caucasian. The study also sequenced three unrelated non-twin adults: a male aged 18 to 30, a male aged 50 to 59 and a female aged 50 to 59. Using Miltenyi CD45RO+ enrichment and human naive T-cell isolation kits, memory (CD45RO+) and naive T cells were isolated from PBMC. The library relied on 5' RACE. Sequenced on an Illumina HiSeq 2000. Template switching added a universal primer binding site, and the final cDNA carried a unique molecular identifier that allowed TCR cDNA molecules to be counted accurately. Specific primers in the conserved constant-segment region were used to synthesize first-strand cDNA for TCR alpha and beta chains. To control for contamination, every cDNA library was double barcoded, receiving both a SMART-Mk sample barcode and Illumina barcodes. TruSeq adapter sequences, together with Illumina sample barcodes, were added in two successive PCR steps. The TCR alpha and beta cDNA libraries were sequenced on the Illumina HiSeq platform using custom primers. As for the original processing: Raw reads were processed with MiGEC to extract unique molecular identifiers, and MiXCR was used to determine CDR3 positions. Recombination models were inferred per individual with the repgenHMM and IGoR tools using an EM algorithm. Shared clonotypes were analyzed with the tcR package in R, and sharing was normalized by the product of cloneset sizes. To study raw recombination free of thymic and clonal selection effects, out-of-frame nonproductive sequences were analyzed. TCRdb cleaned the public reads at Q25 with fastp, built clones with MiXCR and kept in-frame beta chains. For every CDR3 protein sequence, its rows merge into one entry that carries the most common genes and DNA. The V and J calls and clone size are TCRdb's, not the authors'. In this sample the table shows approximately 410,000 distinct CDR3 sequences, 15% to 20% of which occur a single time. The ten largest account for roughly an eighth of the sample.

The data stem from a study of identical twins (dated by TCRdb to the mid-2010s). Regarding the research as a whole: To test whether fetal clonotypes persist, the study used deep sequencing on TCR alpha and beta repertoires from monozygotic twins, unrelated adults of various ages, and cord blood. To rule out contamination, the twin experiments were replicated at different times with different library preparation protocols.

Results the study describes overall, beyond this receptor: Compared with coincidental sharing between unrelated individuals, out-of-frame TCR alpha sequences shared between twins showed an excess of sequences with low generation probability. Fewer insertions were carried by abundant cord blood beta clonotypes, a similar but weaker trend appeared in young adult naive repertoires, and no such trend appeared in memory repertoires. Excess twin sharing in beta out-of-frame sequences was weaker because fewer shared sequences lowered the signal-to-noise ratio. Because the same donors could not be followed over many years, the conclusions relied on cross-sectional statistical analysis. Zero-insertion analyses could be partly confounded by invariant T cells such as MAIT and iNKT, though diverse VJ usage argued against such confounding for most clonotypes. In monozygotic twins, out-of-frame TCR alpha sharing was systematically underestimated by recombination models, although the models agreed with sharing between unrelated individuals.

The sequencing input was naive T cells sorted from blood. Read against the paper, the sample's cell subset or site label means: cells isolated with a human naive T-cell isolation kit. This receptor was obtained from a man between 50 and 59 years old in good health.

CDR3 reads: CASSLVSLAYNEQFF. The nucleotide sequence reads as follows: TGCGCCAGCAGCTTGGTAAGCCTAGCCTACAATGAGCAGTTCTTC. The sequence links TRBV5-1 to TRBJ2-1, with no confident D gene call. Reading the germline V gene gives CDR1 SGHRS and CDR2 YFSETQ. The CDR3 holds 15 amino acids from the cysteine to the phenylalanine. Only the CDR3 portion is preserved as DNA: 45 bases, with reading frame beginning at the first base. The junction shows trimming of 0 bases on V and 2 bases on J, plus 9 bases between the germline ends. With the rest looked up from the reference TRBV5-1 and TRBJ2-1 genes rather than sequenced, the full variable domain is KAGVTQTPRYLIKTRGQQVTLSCSPISGHRSVSWYQQTPGQGLQFLFEYFSETQRNKGNFPGRFSGRQFSNSRSEMNVSTLELGDSALYLCASSLVSLAYNEQFFGPGTRLTVL.